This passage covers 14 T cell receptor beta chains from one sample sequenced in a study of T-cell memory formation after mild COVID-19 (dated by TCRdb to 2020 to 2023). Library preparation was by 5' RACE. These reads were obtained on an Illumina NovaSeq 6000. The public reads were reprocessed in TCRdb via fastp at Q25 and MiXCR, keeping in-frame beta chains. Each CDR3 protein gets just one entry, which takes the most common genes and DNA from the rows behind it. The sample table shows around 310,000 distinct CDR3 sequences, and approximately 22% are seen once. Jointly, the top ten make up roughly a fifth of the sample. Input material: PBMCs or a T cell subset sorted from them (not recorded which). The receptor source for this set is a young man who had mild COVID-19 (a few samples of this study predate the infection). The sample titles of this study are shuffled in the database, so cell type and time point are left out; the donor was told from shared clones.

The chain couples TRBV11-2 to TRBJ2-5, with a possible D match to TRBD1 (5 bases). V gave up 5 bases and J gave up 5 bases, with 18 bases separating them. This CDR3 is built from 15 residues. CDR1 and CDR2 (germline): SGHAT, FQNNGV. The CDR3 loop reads CASSPDPVKGETQYF. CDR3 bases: TGTGCCAGCAGCCCGGACCCCGTCAAGGGGGAGACCCAGTACTTC.

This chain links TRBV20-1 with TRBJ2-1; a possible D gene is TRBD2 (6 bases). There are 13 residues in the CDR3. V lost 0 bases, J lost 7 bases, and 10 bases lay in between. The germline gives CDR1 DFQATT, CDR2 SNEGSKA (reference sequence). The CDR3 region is CSARDQTRNEQFF. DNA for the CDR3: TGCAGTGCTAGAGACCAGACTAGAAATGAGCAGTTCTTC.

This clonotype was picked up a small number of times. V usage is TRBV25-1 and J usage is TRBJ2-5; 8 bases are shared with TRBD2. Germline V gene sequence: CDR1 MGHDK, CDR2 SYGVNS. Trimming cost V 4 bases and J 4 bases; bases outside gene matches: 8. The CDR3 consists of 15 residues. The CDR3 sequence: CASSAGFRGGETQYF. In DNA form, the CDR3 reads TGTGCCAGCAGTGCGGGATTCCGGGGGGGAGAGACCCAGTACTTC. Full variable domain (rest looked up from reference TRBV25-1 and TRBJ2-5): EADIYQTPRYLVIGTGKKITLECSQTMGHDKMYWYQQDPGMELHLIHYSYGVNSTEKGDLSSESTVSRIRTEHFPLTLESARPSHTSQYLCASSAGFRGGETQYFGPGTRLLVL.

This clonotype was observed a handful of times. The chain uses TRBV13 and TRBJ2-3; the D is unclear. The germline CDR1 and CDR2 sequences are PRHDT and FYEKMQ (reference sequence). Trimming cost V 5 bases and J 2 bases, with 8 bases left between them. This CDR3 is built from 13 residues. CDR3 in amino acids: CASSLPLTDTQYF. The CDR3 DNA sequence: TGTGCCAGCAGCCTACCCCTCACAGATACGCAGTATTTT.

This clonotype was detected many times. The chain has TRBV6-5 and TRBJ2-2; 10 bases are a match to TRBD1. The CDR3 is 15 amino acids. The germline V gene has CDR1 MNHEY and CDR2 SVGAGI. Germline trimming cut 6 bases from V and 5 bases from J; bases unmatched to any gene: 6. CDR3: CASRRGQGTTGELFF. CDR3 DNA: TGTGCCAGCAGAAGGGGACAGGGGACGACCGGGGAGCTGTTTTTT.

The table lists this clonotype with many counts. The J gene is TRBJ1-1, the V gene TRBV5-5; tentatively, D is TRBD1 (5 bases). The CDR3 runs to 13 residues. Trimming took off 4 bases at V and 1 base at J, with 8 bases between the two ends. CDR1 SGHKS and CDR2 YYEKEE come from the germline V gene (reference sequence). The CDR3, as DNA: TGTGCCAGCAGCATCACAGGGAACACTGAAGCTTTCTTT. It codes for CASSITGNTEAFF.

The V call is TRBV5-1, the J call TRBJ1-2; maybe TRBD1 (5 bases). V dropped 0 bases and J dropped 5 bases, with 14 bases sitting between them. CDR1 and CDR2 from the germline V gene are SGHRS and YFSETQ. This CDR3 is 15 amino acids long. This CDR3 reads CASSLEAGQVYGYTF. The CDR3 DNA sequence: TGCGCCAGCAGCTTGGAGGCAGGGCAAGTTTATGGCTACACCTTC.

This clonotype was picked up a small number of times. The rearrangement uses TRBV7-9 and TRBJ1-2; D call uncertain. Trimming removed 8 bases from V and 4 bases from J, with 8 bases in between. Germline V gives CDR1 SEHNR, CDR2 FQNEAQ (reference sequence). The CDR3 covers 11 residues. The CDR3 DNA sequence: TGTGCCAGCGGCGGAACCTATGGCTACACCTTC. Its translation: CASGGTYGYTF.

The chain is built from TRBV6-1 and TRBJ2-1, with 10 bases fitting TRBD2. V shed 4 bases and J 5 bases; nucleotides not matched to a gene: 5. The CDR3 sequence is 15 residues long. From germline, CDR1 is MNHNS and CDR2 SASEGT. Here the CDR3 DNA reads TGTGCCAGCAGTGCACTAGCGGGGCCCGACAATGAGCAGTTCTTC. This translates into CASSALAGPDNEQFF.

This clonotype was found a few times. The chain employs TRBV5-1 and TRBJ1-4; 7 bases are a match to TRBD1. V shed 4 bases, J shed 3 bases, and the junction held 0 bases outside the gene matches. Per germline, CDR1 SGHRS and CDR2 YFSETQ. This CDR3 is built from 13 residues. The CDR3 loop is CASSRGPNEKLFF. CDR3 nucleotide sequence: TGCGCCAGCAGCAGGGGGCCTAATGAAAAACTGTTTTTT.

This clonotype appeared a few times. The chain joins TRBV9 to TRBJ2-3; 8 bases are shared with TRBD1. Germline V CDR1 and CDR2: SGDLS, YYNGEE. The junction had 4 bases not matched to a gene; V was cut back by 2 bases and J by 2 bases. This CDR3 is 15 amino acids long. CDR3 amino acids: CASSVDRGHTDTQYF. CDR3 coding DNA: TGTGCCAGCAGCGTCGACAGGGGCCACACAGATACGCAGTATTTT.

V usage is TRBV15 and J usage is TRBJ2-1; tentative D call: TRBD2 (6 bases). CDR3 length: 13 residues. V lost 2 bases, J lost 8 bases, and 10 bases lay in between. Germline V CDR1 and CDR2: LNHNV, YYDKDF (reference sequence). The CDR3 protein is CATSRYGGDEQFF. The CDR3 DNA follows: TGTGCCACCAGCAGATACGGCGGGGATGAGCAGTTCTTC.

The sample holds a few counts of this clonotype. The CDR3 loop reads CASSPGSHTGELFF. CDR3 in DNA: TGTGCCAGCAGCCCCGGATCCCACACCGGGGAGCTGTTTTTT. The V and J genes are TRBV7-9 and TRBJ2-2, with D hard to call. This CDR3 has 14 amino acids. Germline V gives CDR1 SEHNR, CDR2 FQNEAQ (reference sequence). The germline V and J ends were trimmed by 5 bases and 3 bases, with 10 bases remaining between them.

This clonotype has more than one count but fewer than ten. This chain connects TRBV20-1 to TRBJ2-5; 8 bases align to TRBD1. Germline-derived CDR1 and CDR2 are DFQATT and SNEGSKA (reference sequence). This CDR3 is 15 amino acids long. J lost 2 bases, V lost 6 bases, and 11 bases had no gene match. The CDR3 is CSAGWDRPPQETQYF. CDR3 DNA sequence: TGCAGTGCCGGGTGGGACAGGCCACCTCAAGAGACCCAGTACTTC.